This TCR beta chain came from a study of regulatory T cells in long-lasting Graves disease. About the research overall: Graves' patients, diagnosed recently, had received antithyroid drugs under 3 months.

Through Arm-PCR of CDR3 regions and iRepertoire HTBI primers, TCR beta libraries were built. MiXCR, applied by TCRdb to the multiplex PCR reads, yields one record per CDR3 protein. The data hold 250,000 or so distinct CDR3 sequences, with 20% to 25% observed a single time. Looked up from germline, CDR1 is KGHDR and CDR2 is SFDVKD. This CDR3 has 13 residues. Trimming pared 9 bases from V and 9 bases from J, leaving 17 bases between. Described time point: newly diagnosed GD, antithyroid drugs for less than 3 months. The TCR library used RNA extracted from PBMCs. Study-level points and caveats: Persistent Graves' patients possessed reduced TCR diversity relative to recently diagnosed ones. It was possible that the small sample size reduced accuracy.

This clonotype turned up a few times. Its matching antigen is unknown. Given a much more abundant clone one base away, this may be a read error. The chain employs TRBV24-1 and TRBJ2-1, with D possibly matching TRBD2 (6 bases). The TCR sequence derives from a female donor with Graves disease. This specimen consisted of peripheral blood mononuclear cells (PBMCs), obtained at new diagnosis, from a patient treated with antithyroid drugs. The CDR3 sequence is CATEKEGASEQFF. The CDR3 DNA reads TGTGCCACCGAGAAGGAGGGAGCTAGTGAGCAGTTCTTC.